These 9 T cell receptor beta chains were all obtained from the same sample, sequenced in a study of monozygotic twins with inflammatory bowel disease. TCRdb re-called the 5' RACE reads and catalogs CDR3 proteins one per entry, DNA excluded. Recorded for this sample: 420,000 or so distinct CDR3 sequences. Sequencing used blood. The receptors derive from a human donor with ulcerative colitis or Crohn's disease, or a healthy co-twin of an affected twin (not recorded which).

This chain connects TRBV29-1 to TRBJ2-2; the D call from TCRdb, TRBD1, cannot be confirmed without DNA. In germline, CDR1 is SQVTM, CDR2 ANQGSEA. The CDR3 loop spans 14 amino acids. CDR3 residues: CSGLHRGRTGELFF.

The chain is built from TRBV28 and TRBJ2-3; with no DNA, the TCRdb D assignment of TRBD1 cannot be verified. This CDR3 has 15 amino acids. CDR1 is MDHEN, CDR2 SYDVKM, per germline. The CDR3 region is CASPPYRGLADTQYF.

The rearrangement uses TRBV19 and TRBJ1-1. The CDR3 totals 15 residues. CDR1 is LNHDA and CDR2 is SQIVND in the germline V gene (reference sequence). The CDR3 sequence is CASSIDSVWNTEAFF.

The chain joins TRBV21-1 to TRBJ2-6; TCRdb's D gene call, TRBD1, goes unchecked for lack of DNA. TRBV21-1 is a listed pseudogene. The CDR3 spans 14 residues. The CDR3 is CATGGPSGANVLTF.

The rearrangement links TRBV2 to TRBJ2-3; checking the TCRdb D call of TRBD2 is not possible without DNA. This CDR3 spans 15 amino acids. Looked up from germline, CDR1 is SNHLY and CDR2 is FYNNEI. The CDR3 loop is CASNGRDSSTDTQYF.

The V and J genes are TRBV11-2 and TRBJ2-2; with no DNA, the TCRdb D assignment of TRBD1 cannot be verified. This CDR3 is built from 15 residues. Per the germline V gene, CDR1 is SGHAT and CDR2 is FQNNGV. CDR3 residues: CASSVRVDSSGELFF. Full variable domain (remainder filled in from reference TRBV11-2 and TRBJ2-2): EAGVAQSPRYKIIEKRQSVAFWCNPISGHATLYWYQQILGQGPKLLIQFQNNGVVDDSQLPKDRFSAERLKGVDSTLKIQPAKLEDSAVYLCASSVRVDSSGELFFGEGSRLTVL.

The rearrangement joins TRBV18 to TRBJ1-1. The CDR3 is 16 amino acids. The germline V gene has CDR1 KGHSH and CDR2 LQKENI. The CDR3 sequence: CASSPLLVSMNTEAFF.

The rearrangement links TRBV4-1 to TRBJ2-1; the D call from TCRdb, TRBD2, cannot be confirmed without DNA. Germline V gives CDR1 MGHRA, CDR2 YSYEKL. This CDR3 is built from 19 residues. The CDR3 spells CASSQLLAGGPPSYNEQFF.

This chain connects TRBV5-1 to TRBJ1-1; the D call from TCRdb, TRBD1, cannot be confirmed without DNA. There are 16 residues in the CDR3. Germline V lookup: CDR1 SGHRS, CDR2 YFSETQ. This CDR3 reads CASSLSQGSQNTEAFF. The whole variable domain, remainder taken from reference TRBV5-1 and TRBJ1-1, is KAGVTQTPRYLIKTRGQQVTLSCSPISGHRSVSWYQQTPGQGLQFLFEYFSETQRNKGNFPGRFSGRQFSNSRSEMNVSTLELGDSALYLCASSLSQGSQNTEAFFGQGTRLTVV.